This T cell receptor (beta chain) was documented in a study of CD8 T cells in ankylosing spondylitis (dated by TCRdb to 2017 to 2019). Broadly, across the study: T cell receptor beta repertoires were profiled in healthy donors and ankylosing spondylitis patients so that disease-linked TCR variants could be found. The full study cohort comprised 20 to 30 ankylosing spondylitis patients and around 100 healthy donors. Peripheral blood was sampled, and synovial fluid was additionally collected from ankylosing spondylitis patients.

This clonotype was counted at least ten times. Its target antigen remains unknown. The input lacks base qualities; no much larger clone sits a single base away. Study-wide conclusions, independent of this receptor: A CD8+ phenotype was shown by the disease-linked clones, which were found at relatively low frequencies in peripheral blood. The disease-linked clones were reported to be significantly enriched in matched synovial fluid samples from ankylosing spondylitis patients. Blood from ankylosing spondylitis patients appeared to be characterized by a TCR beta motif made up of several highly homologous amino acid variants. Some of the motif variants had been reported before in the synovial fluid and blood of reactive arthritis patients, a finding that suggests common disease-initiation mechanisms.

The run used an Illumina HiSeq 2500. Quantitative 5'-RACE with molecular barcodes was used to prepare TCR beta libraries. The original methods were these. A new computational method based on a probabilistic model of VDJ rearrangement was used to identify disease-linked TCR variants. The public sequencing data were trimmed at Q25 with fastp and processed into clonotypes with MiXCR by TCRdb, which kept only in-frame beta chains. Records with the same CDR3 protein are collapsed into one entry carrying the most frequent genes and DNA. These V and J calls derive from TCRdb rather than the authors' analysis. In this sample the table shows 150,000 to 200,000 distinct CDR3 sequences, approximately 10% of which occur a single time. 25% to 30% of the sample rests with the top ten. The CDR3 runs 14 amino acids, cysteine and phenylalanine included. The entry retains the CDR3 DNA only, 42 bases that are in frame from base 1. The junction carries 8 bases between V and J, which are trimmed by 2 bases and 1 base respectively.

In this chain, TRBV12-3 or TRBV12-4 is recombined with TRBJ1-2, with the D gene too uncertain to name. The TCR was taken from a male donor with ankylosing spondylitis or in good health (not recorded which). The sample comprised blood, either unsorted or a sorted T cell fraction (not recorded which). The CDR3 has the sequence CASSLYRVNYGYTF. The DNA sequence is as follows: TGTGCCAGCAGTTTATATCGGGTTAACTATGGCTACACCTTC.